These T cell receptor beta chains were read from a single sample in a study of regulatory T cells in long-lasting Graves disease. One entry per CDR3 protein, called by TCRdb with MiXCR from the multiplex PCR reads. Of about 420,000 distinct CDR3 sequences in the sample, roughly 15% were seen once. The sample also formed part of further work on T cells in Graves' hyperthyroidism and ophthalmopathy.

This specimen was peripheral blood mononuclear cells (PBMCs), taken at new diagnosis, from a patient treated with antithyroid drugs. The receptors shown here come from a woman younger than 30 with Graves disease. Both conserved end residues are part of each CDR3. Each record gives: D gene, V gene, J gene, clone size, CDR3 DNA, CDR3 protein. A D gene is named only where the DNA matches it firmly. Rows give clone size only sometimes, using once, few, many, or a class for an expanded clone.

>-|TRBV28|TRBJ1-3|-
TGTGCCAGCCACTCAGGGTTGAACACCATATATTTT
CASHSGLNTIYF
>-|TRBV10-1|TRBJ2-2|few
TGCGCCAGCAGTGAGTTTTTAGACACCGGGGAGCTGTTTTTT
CASSEFLDTGELFF
>TRBD1|TRBV12-3/TRBV12-4|TRBJ2-1|many
TGTGCCAGCAGCCCCAGGGGGATAGATCGCCTGGAGCAGTTCTTC
CASSPRGIDRLEQFF
>-|TRBV5-1|TRBJ2-3|few
TGCGCCAGCAGCTTGGTTGCAGGATCGGGAGATACGCAGTATTTT
CASSLVAGSGDTQYF
>-|TRBV6-2/TRBV6-3|TRBJ2-1|many
TGTGCCAGCACCCCTGGGCTTCGTTACAATGAGCAGTTCTTC
CASTPGLRYNEQFF
>-|TRBV7-9|TRBJ2-7|-
TGTGCCAGCAGCTTAGCAGCCAGGGCTGAAAAGCAGTCCTACGAGCAGTACTTC
CASSLAARAEKQSYEQYF
>-|TRBV10-3|TRBJ2-4|few
TGTGCCATACAAGGGCAACCCAAGGACATTCAGTACTTC
CAIQGQPKDIQYF
>-|TRBV27|TRBJ2-2|-
TGTGCCAGCAGTTTATTAGCGGGTACAGGGAATACCGGGGAGCTGTTTTTT
CASSLLAGTGNTGELFF
>-|TRBV27|TRBJ1-3|many
TGTGCCAGCAGTGCACAGGGATCTGGAAACACCATATATTTT
CASSAQGSGNTIYF
>TRBD2|TRBV30|TRBJ2-3|few
TGTGCCTGGAGTACCGCCGGGACTAGCGGGAGGCCCCCGGGGCACACAGATACGCAGTATTTT
CAWSTAGTSGRPPGHTDTQYF
>-|TRBV12-3/TRBV12-4|TRBJ1-1|many
TGTGCCAGCAGTTTTCTTGACACTACGAACACTGAAGCTTTCTTT
CASSFLDTTNTEAFF
>-|TRBV28|TRBJ2-7|many
TGTGCCAGCAGTACCCCCCGGGGGCTATCCTACGAGCAGTACTTC
CASSTPRGLSYEQYF
>-|TRBV5-5|TRBJ2-7|many
TGTGCCAGCGCCAGGGCGCCTACAACCTACGAGCAGTACTTC
CASARAPTTYEQYF
>TRBD2|TRBV5-4|TRBJ2-3|-
TGTGCCAGGAAAACGGGAGGACGGACAGATACGCAGTATTTT
CARKTGGRTDTQYF
>TRBD1|TRBV7-9|TRBJ2-7|many
TGTGCCAGCAGCTTAGAGGGACAGAACGTCTACGAGCAGTACTTC
CASSLEGQNVYEQYF
>-|TRBV7-9|TRBJ1-4|-
TGTGCCAGCAGCTTGTCCAGGGACAATGAAAAACTGTTTTTT
CASSLSRDNEKLFF
>-|TRBV30|TRBJ2-7|-
TGTGCCTGGAGCGCTCACTACGAGCAGTACTTC
CAWSAHYEQYF
>-|TRBV5-1|TRBJ2-7|-
TGCGCCAGCAGCTTGGGGGCTGGCGGAGGCACCTACGAGCAGTACTTC
CASSLGAGGGTYEQYF
>TRBD2|TRBV20-1|TRBJ2-3|few
TGCAGTGCTACCGGACTAGCGGGAGGAAAAACAGATACGCAGTATTTT
CSATGLAGGKTDTQYF
>TRBD1|TRBV7-9|TRBJ1-1|many
TGTGCCAGCAGCTTAGTTGAGGGGGCTGCGACTGAAGCTTTCTTT
CASSLVEGAATEAFF
>TRBD1|TRBV29-1|TRBJ1-2|-
TGCAGCGTTGATACAGGGGGCGTTTATGGCTACACCTTC
CSVDTGGVYGYTF
>-|TRBV28|TRBJ2-7|many
TGTGCCAGCAGGGCCCCGGGGGCCTCCTACGAGCAGTACTTC
CASRAPGASYEQYF
>-|TRBV5-1|TRBJ1-3|-
TGCGCCAGCAGCTTCCAGGGTTTGAGGTCTGGAAACACCATATATTTT
CASSFQGLRSGNTIYF
>-|TRBV28|TRBJ2-3|many
TGTGCCAGCAGTTTTCGTTGGCGGGGAATCACAGATACGCAGTATTTT
CASSFRWRGITDTQYF
>-|TRBV18|TRBJ2-2|many
TGTGCCAGCCCAAAGTCCCATCCCGGGGAGCTGTTTTTT
CASPKSHPGELFF
>TRBD2|TRBV12-3/TRBV12-4|TRBJ2-3|many
TGTGCCAGCAGTTTGTTACTAGCGGGAGTTAATACGCAGTATTTT
CASSLLLAGVNTQYF
>TRBD2|TRBV24-1|TRBJ2-1|-
TGTGCCACCAGTGAACCGGGACTAGCGGGAGTTTCTGGTGAGCAATTCTTC
CATSEPGLAGVSGEQFF
>TRBD1|TRBV11-2|TRBJ2-4|many
TGTGCCAGCAGCCCTCGGGGACAGGGGCCATACCAAGCCAAAAACATTCAGTACTTC
CASSPRGQGPYQAKNIQYF
>-|TRBV7-3|TRBJ1-2|-
TGTGCCAGCAGCTTAACAAGGGGGGTTGGCTACACCTTC
CASSLTRGVGYTF
>-|TRBV7-9|TRBJ2-7|few
TGTGCCAGCAGTTCTCCCATAAGAACCTACGAGCAGTACTTC
CASSSPIRTYEQYF
>-|TRBV28|TRBJ2-1|many
TGTGCCAGCAGTCCGGACCCCTGGTATGAGCAGTTCTTC
CASSPDPWYEQFF
>-|TRBV6-1|TRBJ2-4|few
TGTGCCAGCAGTCAAAAAGCCTCGGCAGAAGCCAAAAACATTCAGTACTTC
CASSQKASAEAKNIQYF
>-|TRBV11-2|TRBJ2-3|many
TGTGCCAGCAGCCCCCGTACAGGGATTGGCACAGATACGCAGTATTTT
CASSPRTGIGTDTQYF
>TRBD1|TRBV5-8|TRBJ2-7|many
TGTGCCAGCAGCTTCCAGGGGGCCAATCTCTACGAGCAGTACTTC
CASSFQGANLYEQYF
>TRBD1|TRBV18|TRBJ1-1|many
TGTGCCAGTACCGGGACAGCGCATACTGAAGCTTTCTTT
CASTGTAHTEAFF
>-|TRBV20-1|TRBJ2-7|few
TGCAGTGCTAGAGATTTTCGGCTAGCGAAAACCTACGAGCAGTACTTC
CSARDFRLAKTYEQYF
>-|TRBV4-1|TRBJ2-7|many
TGCGCCAGCAGCCAAGGACCGAGGAACTACGAGCAGTACTTC
CASSQGPRNYEQYF
>TRBD1|TRBV19|TRBJ2-1|few
TGTGCCAGTAGTATTTCCCGGCAGGGGGCTTACAATGAGCAGTTCTTC
CASSISRQGAYNEQFF
>-|TRBV14|TRBJ2-1|-
TGTGCCAGCAGCCAAGCTAGGATGAGGGAGCAGTTCTTC
CASSQARMREQFF
>TRBD1|TRBV11-1|TRBJ2-5|many
TGTGCCAGCAGCTTCGGACAGGGTGAGACCCAGTACTTC
CASSFGQGETQYF
>-|TRBV5-1|TRBJ1-1|few
TGCGCCAGCAGCTTGGTGGGGCTCGGGGACACTGAAGCTTTCTTT
CASSLVGLGDTEAFF
>-|TRBV6-5|TRBJ1-6|many
TGTGCCAGCAGTTTTTCCCCGAGGGGTTCACCCCTCCACTTT
CASSFSPRGSPLHF
>-|TRBV11-2|TRBJ1-4|few
TGTGCCAGCAGCACTGCACCGGCAACTAATGAAAAACTGTTTTTT
CASSTAPATNEKLFF
>TRBD1|TRBV30|TRBJ1-1|few
TGTGCCTGGAGTGGACAGGGGGCGAGGTGGACTGAAGCTTTCTTT
CAWSGQGARWTEAFF
>TRBD2|TRBV7-2|TRBJ2-7|few
TGTGCCAGCAGCCAATCCCGGGGGGGATCCACCTACGAGCAGTACTTC
CASSQSRGGSTYEQYF
>TRBD1|TRBV11-3|TRBJ1-2|-
TGTGCCAGCAGCCGGGACAGGGCCGCCGGAACCTTC
CASSRDRAAGTF
>TRBD1|TRBV11-3|TRBJ2-7|many
TGTGCCAGCAGCTCAAACCGGGACAGGCACGAGCAGTACTTC
CASSSNRDRHEQYF
>-|TRBV14|TRBJ2-7|-
TGTGCCAGCAGCCAAGAGGGGCTGGGGGAGCAGTACTTC
CASSQEGLGEQYF
>TRBD2|TRBV11-2|TRBJ2-7|many
TGTGCCAGCAGCTGGGGACTAGCAGTCGACGAGCAGTACTTC
CASSWGLAVDEQYF
>-|TRBV7-6|TRBJ2-7|many
TGTGCCAGCAGCCCCGGGGGAGCCTACGAGCAGTACTTC
CASSPGGAYEQYF
>TRBD1|TRBV4-1|TRBJ2-2|-
TGCGCCAGCAGCCGAGAGGCGACCAGGACAGGGGGAACCGGGGAGCTGTTTTTT
CASSREATRTGGTGELFF
>-|TRBV7-2|TRBJ2-3|-
TGTGCCAGCACTCTAGGGCGGGCCTACACAGATACGCAGTATTTT
CASTLGRAYTDTQYF